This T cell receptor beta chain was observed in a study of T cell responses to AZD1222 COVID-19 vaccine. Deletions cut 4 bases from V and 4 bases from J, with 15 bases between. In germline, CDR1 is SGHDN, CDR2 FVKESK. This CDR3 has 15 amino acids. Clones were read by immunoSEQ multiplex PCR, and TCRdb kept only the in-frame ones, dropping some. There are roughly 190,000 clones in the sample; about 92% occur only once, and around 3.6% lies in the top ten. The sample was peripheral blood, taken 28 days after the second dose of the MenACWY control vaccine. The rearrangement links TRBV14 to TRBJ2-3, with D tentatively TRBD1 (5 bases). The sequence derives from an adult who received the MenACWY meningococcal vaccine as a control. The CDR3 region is CASSLGVNGADTQYF. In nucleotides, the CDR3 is TGTGCCAGCAGCCTAGGGGTAAACGGCGCAGATACGCAGTATTTT.